A single sample gave rise to the 15 T cell receptor beta chains below, sequenced in a study of T-cell reconstitution after alpha-beta-depleted transplantation in children. Unique molecular identifiers tagged the TCRbeta library. MiXCR, run by TCRdb on the PCR reads, gives a single entry per CDR3 protein. Among hundreds of thousands of distinct CDR3 sequences listed, 20% to 30% were seen once. The material sequenced was PBMCs, mostly from graft donor cells, taken 360 days after TCRalphabeta/CD19-depleted stem cell transplant. The receptors come from a female patient aged 2 to 10 who had a stem cell transplant for congenital amegakaryocytic thrombocytopenia, so the T cells may come from the graft donor.

The chain employs TRBV12-3 or TRBV12-4 and TRBJ1-5; the D is unclear. The CDR3 is made up of 15 amino acids. V lost 3 bases and J lost 0, with 9 bases in between. In DNA form, the CDR3 reads TGTGCCAGCAGTTTTGGACTGATTAGCAATCAGCCCCAGCATTTT. This encodes CASSFGLISNQPQHF.

This clonotype has more than one count but fewer than ten. CDR3 region: CARTGKTGELFF. The CDR3 DNA reads TGTGCCAGAACAGGGAAAACCGGGGAGCTGTTTTTT. The chain has TRBV2 and TRBJ2-2; possible D gene TRBD1, 6 bases. V was shortened by 9 bases and J by 5 bases, with 10 bases between the two germline ends. Germline V gene lookup returns CDR1 SNHLY and CDR2 FYNNEI. This CDR3 has 12 amino acids.

The V call is TRBV12-3 or TRBV12-4, the J call TRBJ2-5, with 11 bases that match TRBD2. Trimming removed 4 bases from V and 0 bases from J; junction bases left unmatched: 4. This CDR3 has 16 residues. The CDR3 region has the DNA TGTGCCAGCAGTTCGAGACTAGCGGGGTACCAAGAGACCCAGTACTTC. Its protein is CASSSRLAGYQETQYF.

The CDR3 sequence: CASSQDREDANTGELFF. DNA of the CDR3: TGCGCCAGCAGCCAAGATCGGGAAGATGCGAACACCGGGGAGCTGTTTTTT. The chain links TRBV4-3 to TRBJ2-2, with D tentatively TRBD2 (5 bases). Germline values: CDR1 LGHNA, CDR2 YSLEER. The CDR3 loop spans 17 amino acids. V lost 0 bases and J 0 bases, leaving 11 bases between the germline ends.

The CDR3 is CASSDPNTGELFF. The CDR3 DNA sequence: TGTGCCAGCAGTGACCCTAACACCGGGGAGCTGTTTTTT. This sequence joins TRBV6-1 and TRBJ2-2; D is uncertain. Germline-derived CDR1 and CDR2 are MNHNS and SASEGT. The V and J ends lost 3 bases and 2 bases respectively, with 4 bases between them. This CDR3 spans 13 amino acids.

The chain is built from TRBV11-2 and TRBJ2-7, with D possibly TRBD2 on 6 matching bases. V lost 4 bases and J 1 base, leaving 11 bases between the germline ends. This CDR3 contains 14 residues. Germline V lookup: CDR1 SGHAT, CDR2 FQNNGV. CDR3 in DNA: TGTGCCAGCAGCTCCTATGGAGGGTCCTACGAGCAGTACTTC. It yields the protein CASSSYGGSYEQYF. Combining the CDR3 with reference TRBV11-2 and TRBJ2-7 gives the whole variable domain EAGVAQSPRYKIIEKRQSVAFWCNPISGHATLYWYQQILGQGPKLLIQFQNNGVVDDSQLPKDRFSAERLKGVDSTLKIQPAKLEDSAVYLCASSSYGGSYEQYFGPGTRLTVT.

In its sample, this clonotype was seen many times. This chain joins TRBV28 and TRBJ2-3; 9 bases line up with TRBD1. The ends lost 6 bases at V and 4 bases at J; junction bases unmatched: 5. This CDR3 is 14 amino acids long. Germline V gene sequence: CDR1 MDHEN, CDR2 SYDVKM. Here the CDR3 DNA reads TGTGCCAGCAGAACCGGGACAGGGCCAGATACGCAGTATTTT. This sequence encodes CASRTGTGPDTQYF.

This clonotype turned up a few times. The chain recombines TRBV12-3 or TRBV12-4 with TRBJ2-1; 15 bases align to TRBD2. Trimming cost V 6 bases and J 7 bases; bases outside gene matches: 4. The CDR3 extends over 15 amino acids. The CDR3 here is CASSPGTSGRNEQFF. Here the CDR3 DNA reads TGTGCCAGCAGCCCCGGGACTAGCGGGAGGAATGAGCAGTTCTTC.

CDR3 in DNA: TGTGCCACCAGTGATTTCCCCAGGGGAAACACCGGGGAGCTGTTTTTT. This sequence encodes CATSDFPRGNTGELFF. The V call is TRBV24-1, the J call TRBJ2-2, with a weak D call TRBD1 (6 bases). With 1 base removed from V and 2 bases from J, the gap between germline ends came to 10 bases. The CDR3 is 16 residues long. Germline CDR1 KGHDR, CDR2 SFDVKD.

The J gene is TRBJ1-2, the V gene TRBV28; D is unclear. Germline assignment: CDR1 MDHEN and CDR2 SYDVKM. The CDR3 spans 14 residues. V was clipped by 7 bases and J by 4 bases, with 16 bases between them. The CDR3 region has the DNA TGTGCCAGCATGAGTTTAGTAGTCGGCTATGGCTACACCTTC. Translating it yields CASMSLVVGYGYTF.

About this clonotype: A much larger clone lies one base from this, so it may be a read error. The chain links TRBV30 to TRBJ2-3, with TRBD2 as a possible D gene (5 bases). The germline V gene encodes CDR1 GTSNPN and CDR2 SVGIG (reference sequence). The CDR3 is made up of 13 amino acids. CDR3 sequence (DNA): TGTGCCTGGGATCGAGGGCGCACAGATACGGAGTATTTT. This sequence encodes CAWDRGRTDTEYF.

The chain employs TRBV11-3 and TRBJ2-2; D remains unclear. The CDR3 length is 12 residues. Trimming took off 5 bases at V and 9 bases at J, with 10 bases between the two ends. Germline CDR1 SGHNT, CDR2 YENEEA. DNA of the CDR3: TGTGCCAGCAGCAACGGAGAGAGGGAGCTGTTTTTT. Residues: CASSNGERELFF.

This rearrangement joins TRBV5-1 to TRBJ2-6, with TRBD1 matching 8 bases. After removal of 0 bases from V and 4 bases from J, the junction contained 9 bases not matched to a gene. CDR3 length equals 18 residues. Per the germline V gene, CDR1 is SGHRS and CDR2 is YFSETQ. CDR3 protein: CASSLDRGAKGGANVLTF. The DNA for the CDR3 is TGCGCCAGCAGCTTGGACAGGGGGGCAAAAGGAGGGGCCAACGTCCTGACTTTC.

V gene TRBV24-1 combines with J gene TRBJ2-5; 8 nucleotides align to TRBD1. With V trimmed by 2 bases and J by 5 bases, 12 bases remained unmatched. Germline values: CDR1 KGHDR, CDR2 SFDVKD. This CDR3 region has 17 residues. The CDR3 DNA follows: TGTGCCACCAGTGATTCGCCAGCGACAGGGGCCGAGGAGACCCAGTACTTC. Translation: CATSDSPATGAEETQYF.

About this clonotype itself: At one end, the junction sequence differs from germline, possibly due to a read error. J is TRBJ1-5 and V is TRBV6-5, with TRBD1 matching 7 bases. CDR3 size: 17 residues. The V gene's germline CDR1 is MNHEY and CDR2 SVGAGI. This CDR3 is CGSSYLEGASGNQPQHF. CDR3 in DNA: TGTGGCAGCAGTTACCTTGAGGGGGCAAGTGGCAATCAGCCCCAGCATTTT.